The sequence of this T cell receptor beta chain was determined in a study of shared clonotypes between healthy human individuals. TCRdb keeps only in-frame clones here, not all; method: immunoSEQ multiplex PCR. Of roughly 1.4 million clones in the sample, approximately 98.5% were seen once. This clone appeared a single time. This clonotype originated in a young man in good health. Material: naive CD4+ T cells sorted from blood. Sample subset: CD45RA+ positively selected.

The CDR3 DNA sequence: TGTGCCAGCAGTGGACCCTGGTACGAGCAGTACTTC. Protein product: CASSGPWYEQYF. V gene TRBV28 combines with J gene TRBJ2-7; D not resolved. The V end was cut by 5 bases, the J end by 4 bases, with 9 bases between. In germline, CDR1 is MDHEN, CDR2 SYDVKM. This CDR3 is 12 amino acids long.